A single sample is the source of the 5 T cell receptor beta chains below, sequenced in a study of patients and donors after allogeneic stem cell transplantation. MiXCR, applied by TCRdb to the RT-PCR reads, yields one record per CDR3 protein. The data hold 400,000 to 450,000 distinct CDR3 sequences, with around 15% observed a single time. Sequenced material: blood, either unsorted or a sorted T cell fraction (not recorded which). The receptor set was obtained from a human donor who was either an allogeneic HSCT recipient or a stem cell or donor lymphocyte infusion donor (not recorded which). It is not recorded whose cells these are; they may come from a transplant donor.

The rearrangement joins TRBV1 to TRBJ1-6. TRBV1 is reported as a pseudogene. CDR3 length: 13 residues. CDR3 bases: TGCACCAGCAGACTTACAGATAATTCACCCCTCCACTTT. As protein: CTSRLTDNSPLHF.

This clonotype has a count of ten or more. The gene calls are TRBV12-3 or TRBV12-4 and TRBJ2-3; D not resolved. V lost 3 bases and J lost 3, with 7 bases in between. The CDR3 length is 13 residues. The CDR3 here is CASSLDRTDTQYF. The CDR3 DNA follows: TGTGCCAGCAGTTTGGATAGGACAGATACGCAGTATTTT.

This clonotype was observed a few times. This chain uses TRBV6-5 with TRBJ2-1, with D possibly called TRBD1 or TRBD2 (5 bases each). V lost 2 bases, J lost 8 bases, and 16 bases lay in between. The CDR3 extends over 15 amino acids. Germline V lookup: CDR1 MNHEY, CDR2 SVGAGI. Written as DNA, the CDR3 is TGTGCCAGCAGTTACGGCGGGCTAGGGGTCTATGAGCAGTTCTTC. Protein: CASSYGGLGVYEQFF.

There are a few counts of this clonotype. The CDR3 reads CASRLTGVGYEQYF. CDR3 nucleotides: TGTGCCAGCAGACTGACAGGGGTGGGATACGAGCAGTACTTC. The chain joins TRBV2 to TRBJ2-7; 8 nucleotides agree with TRBD1. Unmatched junction bases numbered 8, after V lost 6 bases and J lost 4 bases. Germline V lookup: CDR1 SNHLY, CDR2 FYNNEI. The CDR3 consists of 14 residues.

This chain links TRBV29-1 with TRBJ1-3; D unresolved. V was clipped by 7 bases and J by 5 bases, with 15 bases between them. Germline V lookup: CDR1 SQVTM, CDR2 ANQGSEA. The CDR3 length is 13 residues. The CDR3 coding sequence is TGCAGCGCCATGGAGCACCCGAGAAACACCATATATTTT. This gives the protein CSAMEHPRNTIYF.